One sample yielded the 15 T cell receptor beta chains listed below, sequenced in a study of shared clonotypes between healthy human individuals. TCRdb keeps only in-frame clones here, not all; method: immunoSEQ multiplex PCR. The table lists 150,000 to 200,000 clones, 80% to 95% of them singletons. Sequencing was performed on naive CD4+ T cells sorted from blood. Noted subset: CD45RA+ positively selected. The receptors come from a young woman in good health.

The chain employs TRBV10-3 and TRBJ2-7, with TRBD2 identical over 11 bases. The CDR3 is made up of 14 amino acids. The trim removed 7 bases at V and 2 bases at J, leaving 4 bases unmatched. Germline-derived CDR1 and CDR2 are ENHRY and SYGVKD. CDR3 amino acids: CAITRLAGTYEQYF. The CDR3 region has the DNA TGTGCCATCACCCGACTAGCGGGAACCTACGAGCAGTACTTC.

The J gene is TRBJ2-7, the V gene TRBV11-1; 8 bases align to TRBD2. The trim removed 1 base at V and 6 bases at J, leaving 5 bases unmatched. Looked up from germline, CDR1 is SGHAT and CDR2 is FQDESV (reference sequence). This CDR3 is 14 amino acids long. The CDR3 DNA sequence: TGTGCCAGCAGCTTAGAAGCGGGAGCTCTCGAGCAGTACTTC. This translates into CASSLEAGALEQYF.

The gene calls are TRBV5-1 and TRBJ2-1; D may be TRBD2 (7 bases). V gave up 0 bases and J gave up 8 bases, with 12 bases separating them. Germline V lookup: CDR1 SGHRS, CDR2 YFSETQ. The CDR3 is made up of 14 amino acids. The DNA of the CDR3 is TGCGCCAGCAGCTTGGTCCAGGGGAGGGATGAGCAGTTCTTC. Residues: CASSLVQGRDEQFF.

The genes are TRBV18 and TRBJ2-7, with 7 nucleotides matching TRBD1. Per the germline V gene, CDR1 is KGHSH and CDR2 is LQKENI. Trimming took 5 bases from V and 5 from J; bases not matched to a gene: 6. The CDR3 has 13 residues. The CDR3 region is CASSDNRGDEQYF. CDR3 DNA: TGTGCCAGCTCAGATAACAGGGGTGACGAGCAGTACTTC.

This clone was found once. The chain combines TRBV19 with TRBJ2-1; the D gene could be TRBD1 or TRBD2 (5 bases each). This CDR3 spans 14 amino acids. Trimming pared 4 bases from V and 5 bases from J, leaving 12 bases between. In germline, CDR1 is LNHDA, CDR2 SQIVND (reference sequence). CDR3 loop: CASSRGAGNNEQFF. CDR3 bases: TGTGCCAGTAGTAGGGGAGCAGGGAACAATGAGCAGTTCTTC.

The chain combines TRBV28 with TRBJ1-2, with TRBD1 as a possible D gene (6 bases). V dropped 3 bases and J dropped 8 bases, with 10 bases sitting between them. This CDR3 comprises 12 residues. The germline V gene has CDR1 MDHEN and CDR2 SYDVKM. The CDR3 nucleotides read TGTGCCAGCAGTTTCAGGGGAGGCGGCTACACCTTC. It specifies CASSFRGGGYTF.

The J gene is TRBJ1-5, the V gene TRBV27; TRBD1 matches at 8 bases. The CDR3 covers 15 residues. The V gene end was trimmed by 4 bases and the J gene end by 2 bases; junction bases not matched to a gene: 4. Looked up from germline, CDR1 is MNHEY and CDR2 is SMNVEV (reference sequence). DNA of the CDR3: TGTGCCAGCAGTTCCGCAGGGGGCGGCAATCAGCCCCAGCATTTT. Encoded protein: CASSSAGGGNQPQHF.

The rearrangement uses TRBV9 and TRBJ2-1, with TRBD2 identical over 13 bases. In germline, CDR1 is SGDLS, CDR2 YYNGEE. The CDR3 is made up of 15 amino acids. V shed 2 bases and J 8 bases; nucleotides not matched to a gene: 4. The CDR3 spells CASSVGLAGVDEQFF. CDR3 DNA sequence: TGTGCCAGCAGCGTCGGACTAGCGGGAGTTGATGAGCAGTTCTTC.

The chain links TRBV28 to TRBJ1-2; possibly TRBD1 for D (5 bases). The CDR3 consists of 15 residues. Trimming removed 4 bases at V and 4 bases at J, with 16 bases between. Germline lookup yields CDR1 MDHEN and CDR2 SYDVKM. Here the CDR3 reads CASSSGTSTAYGYTF. CDR3 DNA sequence: TGTGCCAGCAGTTCGGGGACCTCCACGGCCTATGGCTACACCTTC.

The chain combines TRBV27 with TRBJ1-5; tentatively, D is TRBD1 (6 bases). V was clipped by 5 bases and J by 3 bases, with 17 bases between them. The CDR3 has 16 amino acids. The germline V gene has CDR1 MNHEY and CDR2 SMNVEV (reference sequence). The CDR3 loop reads CASSPQLGQNNQPQHF. The DNA of the CDR3 is TGTGCCAGCAGTCCCCAGCTCGGACAGAACAATCAGCCCCAGCATTTT.

J is TRBJ2-2 and V is TRBV2; D not resolved. Germline V gene lookup returns CDR1 SNHLY and CDR2 FYNNEI. V was shortened by 2 bases and J by 0 bases, with 7 bases between the two germline ends. The CDR3 contains 15 residues. Here the CDR3 DNA reads TGTGCCAGCAGTGAACAAGGAGCGAACACCGGGGAGCTGTTTTTT. It translates to CASSEQGANTGELFF.

This chain joins TRBV4-1 and TRBJ2-1; 7 positions match TRBD1. The V segment lost 0 bases and the J segment 0 bases; nucleotides outside the gene matches: 8. Germline V gene sequence: CDR1 MGHRA, CDR2 YSYEKL. This CDR3 is built from 18 residues. The CDR3 loop is CASSQEGGQASSYNEQFF. DNA for the CDR3: TGCGCCAGCAGCCAAGAAGGGGGCCAGGCCAGCTCCTACAATGAGCAGTTCTTC.

The V and J genes are TRBV18 and TRBJ2-5; D remains ambiguous. The CDR3 sequence is 12 residues long. Trimming removed 1 base from V and 4 bases from J, with 4 bases in between. Germline V gives CDR1 KGHSH, CDR2 LQKENI. In nucleotides, the CDR3 is TGTGCCAGCTCACCACTCGGAGAGACCCAGTACTTC. Amino acid sequence: CASSPLGETQYF.

V gene TRBV28 combines with J gene TRBJ2-2; 9 nucleotides align to TRBD2. CDR1 and CDR2 (germline): MDHEN, SYDVKM. This CDR3 comprises 15 residues. V was pared by 4 bases and J by 6 bases, with 6 bases of the junction left unmatched. The CDR3 region is CASSWTSEGAGELFF. The CDR3 DNA reads TGTGCCAGCAGTTGGACTAGCGAGGGGGCCGGGGAGCTGTTTTTT.

The chain combines TRBV10-3 with TRBJ1-2, with 8 bases matching TRBD1. This CDR3 has 13 amino acids. Trimming at V came to 5 bases and at J to 8 bases, leaving 7 bases not matched to a gene. In germline, CDR1 is ENHRY, CDR2 SYGVKD. The CDR3 loop reads CAISREGQGGYTF. The CDR3, as DNA: TGTGCCATCAGTAGGGAAGGACAGGGAGGCTACACCTTC.